This T cell receptor (beta chain) was documented in a study of blood T cell repertoires in COVID-19. J was trimmed by 2 bases and V by 4 bases; bases with no gene match: 6. The germline V gene has CDR1 GTSNPN and CDR2 SVGIG (reference sequence). The CDR3 is 14 amino acids. Participant ages covered roughly 18 to 89 years across about 22 US areas. Clinical history reported by participants formed the basis on which cohorts were assigned. Original analysis: Reference gene primer amplification yielded estimated nucleated cell counts. The method was immunoSEQ multiplex PCR; TCRdb's version includes in-frame clones alone and lacks a portion of them. D and trimming were read from the DNA, whereas the V and J calls and clone size are those reported in that table. The sample lists fewer than 500,000 clones, more than 70% occurring once.

Input material: PBMCs or T cells enriched from blood (not recorded which). This TCR was sampled from a man aged 25-40 years who had recovered from COVID-19. This chain links TRBV30 with TRBJ2-5, with 8 bases identical to TRBD1. The chain's CDR3 is CAWTAYRGQETQYF. CDR3 in DNA: TGTGCCTGGACCGCATACAGGGGGCAAGAGACCCAGTACTTC.